This record concerns one T cell receptor (beta chain) sequence. In its sample, this clonotype was seen a few times. There is no known antigen for this receptor. A junction end diverges from the germline sequence, so it may reflect a read error. This sample is drawn from a study of T cells in Graves' hyperthyroidism and ophthalmopathy (dated by TCRdb to between 2018 and 2021). At the level of the whole study: Peripheral blood samples were taken at the time of initial diagnosis, prior to any treatment. Prospective prediction of ophthalmopathy was tested in an independent validation cohort consisting of about 19 hyperthyroidism patients and more than 15 patients who later progressed to ophthalmopathy. In over five Graves' hyperthyroidism patients, the study also compared T-cell repertoires from thyroid tissue with T-cell repertoires from blood. TCR V-J signatures able to tell the groups apart were searched for in a discovery cohort of 100 patients, of whom approximately 40 had Graves' ophthalmopathy and around 58 had stable Graves' hyperthyroidism. For training and testing, the 100 or so patients in the discovery cohort were randomly divided in a 7:3 ratio. The paper describes TCR Vbeta CDR3 sequencing of roughly 130 peripheral blood samples, made up of 43 ophthalmopathy patients, 70 to 75 hyperthyroidism patients and 17 progressor patients. After blood sampling, hyperthyroidism patients were treated with methimazole at a starting dose of 30 mg daily, and ophthalmopathy patients were treated with high-dose intravenous methylprednisolone.

Broad study findings and their caveats: Most expanded thyroid clonotypes (frequency above 0.001) were also found in blood, which suggests that blood repertoires may mirror thyroid immune responses. A model built on a 13 V-J signature distinguished ophthalmopathy from stable hyperthyroidism, reaching about 89% sensitivity and 81.08% specificity in cross-validation and 80%/75% in testing. Sample size was not statistically predetermined, and blinding of investigators to group allocation was not performed. In validation, progression to ophthalmopathy was predicted by the model with around 70% sensitivity and 72.22% specificity, a median of 6.5 months before onset.

The TCR beta CDR3 regions were amplified from RNA transcripts. For the first round of RT-PCR on the TCR CDR3, the HTBI primer set was used together with the Qiagen OneStep RT-PCR kit. Libraries were constructed in a second round of multiplex PCR, after which size selection and purification were carried out. Sequencing of the libraries was done on an Illumina HiSeq2000 using paired-end 100 bp reads. Per the original workflow: SOAPnuke was used to process the raw data, with reads discarded if the reads contained adapters or uncalled bases, had a mean Phred below 15, or lacked an exact constant-primer or identifier match. High-quality paired reads were merged with COPE v1.2.5, and unique nucleotide sequences were defined as clonotypes. MiTCR v1.1 was used to align clonotypes to the IMGT TRBV, TRBD and TRBJ reference segments. The analysis was restricted to V-J combinations with a frequency above 0.0001, which together covered over 99% of the repertoires. The TCS score was defined as the ratio of F50 (clonal expansion) to E x V (chaos), calculated using BLOSUM62-based TCRdist between CDR3 peptides within each V-J. Welch's t-statistics and random forest reduced roughly 500 V-J features to about 13, which were used in a naive Bayes classifier (R e1071). Clones were called with MiXCR by TCRdb after fastp trimmed the public reads at Q25, and only in-frame beta chains were retained. Rows matching on CDR3 protein sequence are summarized as one entry with the most common DNA and genes. These V and J calls rely on TCRdb rather than the paper's analysis. The table for this sample lists a few hundred thousand distinct CDR3 sequences; more than 12% of them were counted only once. The ten biggest clones cover approximately 30% of the sample.

A patient counted as having stable Graves' hyperthyroidism if no progression to ophthalmopathy occurred over 18 months of follow-up. Hyperthyroidism patients were newly diagnosed, with disease duration under 2 months, and aged 18 to 65 years. Patients with uncontrolled infections, other autoimmune diseases, pregnancy or lactation were excluded. Diagnoses relied on clinical symptoms, serum thyroxine and TRAb, thyroid ultrasound and orbital computed tomography. PBMCs were separated from approximately 9.9 ml of fresh peripheral blood using Ficoll-Paque density gradient centrifugation. Trizol reagent was used to extract total RNA, and RNA quality was then checked on an Agilent 2100 Bioanalyzer. The clonotype was recovered from a woman in her thirties with Graves' hyperthyroidism. The sequenced sample was blood.

The bases read TGCAGTGCTCACAATCAAGGGGGAGAGACCGGGGAGCTTTTTTTT. This codes for CSAHNQGGETGELFF. The rearrangement combines TRBV20-1 with TRBJ2-2; 6 matching bases give a weak D call of TRBD1. Taken from cysteine to phenylalanine, the CDR3 has 15 residues. Only CDR3 DNA is held: 45 bases, read in frame from base 1. For CDR1 and CDR2, the germline V gene (reference sequence) lists DFQATT and SNEGSKA.